The clone carrying this T cell receptor (beta chain) was recorded at least ten times. The entry originates in a study of regulatory T cells in long-lasting Graves disease. The sample's time point: newly diagnosed GD, antithyroid drugs for less than 3 months. Researchers made the TCR library from RNA that was extracted from PBMCs. Investigators prepared the TCR beta libraries by applying iRepertoire HTBI primers and Arm-PCR of CDR3 regions. TCRdb processed the multiplex PCR reads anew with MiXCR; each CDR3 protein has one entry. The data contain 250,000 or so distinct CDR3 sequences, 15% to 20% of them singletons. The V end lost 4 bases, the J end lost 2 bases, and 6 bases lay between the germline ends. Germline V gives CDR1 ENHRY, CDR2 SYGVKD. This CDR3 is built from 13 residues. The data also belong to a second study, concerning T cells in Graves' hyperthyroidism and ophthalmopathy.

The rearrangement joins TRBV10-3 to TRBJ1-5, with unresolved D. The clonotype originates from a woman in her 30s with Graves disease. The source material was peripheral blood mononuclear cells (PBMCs), sampled at new diagnosis, from a patient treated with antithyroid drugs. The CDR3 sequence is CAISVEGNQPQHF. The DNA for the CDR3 is TGTGCCATCAGTGTGGAGGGCAATCAGCCCCAGCATTTT.